These 3 T cell receptor beta chains originate from one sample sequenced in a study of T-cell reconstitution after alpha-beta-depleted transplantation in children. Preparing the TCRbeta library involved the use of unique molecular identifiers. TCRdb used MiXCR to reprocess the PCR reads, holding one entry per CDR3 protein. The sample holds under 850,000 distinct CDR3 sequences; around 14% are singletons and the top ten take 0.75% to 0.85%. Sequenced material: PBMCs, taken before TCRalphabeta/CD19-depleted stem cell transplant. These TCRs come from a girl aged 2 to 9 with congenital amegakaryocytic thrombocytopenia, due to receive a stem cell transplant.

This clonotype showed up many times. The chain has TRBV29-1 and TRBJ1-1; D perhaps matches TRBD1 (6 bases). The CDR3 spans 11 residues. Trimming left V 4 bases short and J 8 bases short, with 11 bases between. Germline values: CDR1 SQVTM, CDR2 ANQGSEA. The CDR3: CSVVDGGEAFF. CDR3 bases: TGCAGCGTTGTGGATGGGGGCGAAGCTTTCTTT.

The chain combines TRBV5-1 with TRBJ2-3, with 8 bases fitting TRBD2. CDR1 SGHRS and CDR2 YFSETQ come from the germline V gene. After removal of 4 bases from V and 4 bases from J, the junction contained 11 bases not matched to a gene. The CDR3 runs to 16 residues. The CDR3 nucleotides are TGCGCCAGCAGCCGTTGGGCGGGAGGAATCCCAGATACGCAGTATTTT. It yields the protein CASSRWAGGIPDTQYF.

This clonotype was observed many times. The V and J genes are TRBV10-3 and TRBJ1-1; D call uncertain. The CDR3 sequence is 15 residues long. V lost 2 bases, J lost 4 bases, and 14 bases lay in between. The germline V gene has CDR1 ENHRY and CDR2 SYGVKD. The CDR3: CAISEPPGISTEAFF. CDR3 coding DNA: TGTGCCATCAGTGAGCCCCCGGGGATTAGCACTGAAGCTTTCTTT.